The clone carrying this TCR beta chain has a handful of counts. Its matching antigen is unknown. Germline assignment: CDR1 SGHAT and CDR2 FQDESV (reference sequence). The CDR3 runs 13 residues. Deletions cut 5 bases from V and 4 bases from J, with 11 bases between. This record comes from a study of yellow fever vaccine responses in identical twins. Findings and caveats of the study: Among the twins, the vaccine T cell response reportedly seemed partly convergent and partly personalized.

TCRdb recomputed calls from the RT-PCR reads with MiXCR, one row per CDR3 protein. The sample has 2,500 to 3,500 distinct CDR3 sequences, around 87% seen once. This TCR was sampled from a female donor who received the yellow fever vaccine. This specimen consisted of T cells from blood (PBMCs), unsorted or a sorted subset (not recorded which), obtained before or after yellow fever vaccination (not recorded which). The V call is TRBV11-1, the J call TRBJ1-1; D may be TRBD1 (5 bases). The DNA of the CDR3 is TGTGCCAGCAGCCCCAGGGTAAGCACTGAAGCTTTCTTT. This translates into CASSPRVSTEAFF. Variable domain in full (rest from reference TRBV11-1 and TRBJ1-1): EAEVAQSPRYKITEKSQAVAFWCDPISGHATLYWYRQILGQGPELLVQFQDESVVDDSQLPKDRFSAERLKGVDSTLKIQPAELGDSAMYLCASSPRVSTEAFFGQGTRLTVV.